The clone carrying this TCR beta chain showed up many times. The V gene end was trimmed by 3 bases and the J gene end by 6 bases; junction bases not matched to a gene: 15. The CDR3 has 17 amino acids. Germline values: CDR1 SGHTA, CDR2 FQGNSA. Each CDR3 protein is one row after TCRdb ran MiXCR on the 5' RACE reads. The sample has some 50,000 distinct CDR3 sequences; less than 15% are singletons. The sample originates from a study of T-cell memory formation after mild COVID-19. The sequenced material came from PBMCs or a T cell subset sorted from them (not recorded which). The receptor's source is a man between 18 and 35 years old who had mild COVID-19 (a few samples of this study predate the infection). Cell type and time point are not known. This chain links TRBV7-2 with TRBJ2-3; 7 nucleotides align to TRBD2. CDR3 sequence (DNA): TGTGCCAGCAGCTTTTCAGCGGGAATTGAGCGTCGGGATACGCAGTATTTT. Translation: CASSFSAGIERRDTQYF.